This T cell receptor (beta chain) appears in the sequencing data of a study of shared clonotypes between healthy human individuals. The CDR3 length is 19 residues. CDR1 is MNHEY, CDR2 SMNVEV, per germline (reference sequence). Losses at the gene ends were 3 bases for V and 5 bases for J; bases not matched to a gene: 17. Sequencing was performed with immunoSEQ multiplex PCR; in TCRdb, only in-frame clones are kept and a portion is missing. The table has some 580,000 clones, about 98% seen once. In the naive CD8 group, cells lacked CD45RO and were positively selected for CCR7, so terminally differentiated effector memory CD45RA+ cells were left out.

The chain combines TRBV27 with TRBJ2-7, with TRBD1 matching 12 bases. The source material was naive CD8+ T cells sorted from blood. This sequence originates from a man aged 25-45 years in good health. The CDR3 bases are TGTGCCAGCAGTTTTCTACGTCCCGGGACAGGGGGCGCTCAGGACGAGCAGTACTTC. Its protein product is CASSFLRPGTGGAQDEQYF.